Listed below are T cell receptor beta chains from one sample, sequenced in a study of CD8 T cells in ankylosing spondylitis. TCRdb redid the calling of the 5' RACE reads with MiXCR, one entry per CDR3 protein. The table lists some 840,000 distinct CDR3 sequences, 12% of them singletons. Sequencing was done on a sample of blood, either unsorted or a sorted T cell fraction (not recorded which). Source of these receptors: a male donor with ankylosing spondylitis. CDR3s include the opening cysteine and the closing phenylalanine or tryptophan. The order of the fields is J gene, clone size, D gene, V gene, CDR3 DNA, CDR3 protein. D genes are given only for firm matches. Clone size is not always given. Where it is, it says once, few, many or a class for expanded clones.

TRBJ2-1,.,.,TRBV6-1,TGTGCCGTCCTCCCCGCAGGGGAGTACAATGAGCAGTTCTTC,CAVLPAGEYNEQFF
TRBJ2-7,many,.,TRBV15,TGTGCCACCAGCTCTCTCAGGAGCTCCTACGAGCAGTACTTC,CATSSLRSSYEQYF
TRBJ1-6,many,TRBD1,TRBV20-1,TGCAGTGCCTTCAATCCCGGGACAGGGGATGGTTCACCCCTCCACTTT,CSAFNPGTGDGSPLHF
TRBJ2-3,.,TRBD2,TRBV20-1,TGCAGTGCTACGCTAGCGGGGGGCGCGGATACGCAGTATTTT,CSATLAGGADTQYF
TRBJ1-1,few,TRBD1,TRBV4-3,TGCGCCAGCAGCCAAGATACAGGGGGGGTCTTTGAAGCTTTCTTT,CASSQDTGGVFEAFF
TRBJ2-1,many,TRBD2,TRBV20-1,TGCAGTGCTAGAGTTCTAGCGGGAGAACCCTCCTACAATGAGCAGTTCTTC,CSARVLAGEPSYNEQFF
TRBJ2-3,.,.,TRBV5-4,TGTGCCAGCAGCTCTCGGGCAGAGGCAGATACGCAGTATTTT,CASSSRAEADTQYF
TRBJ2-5,many,TRBD1,TRBV29-1,TGCAGCTCTTCAGGGGGCGAAGAGACCCAGTACTTC,CSSSGGEETQYF
TRBJ2-5,.,TRBD2,TRBV10-3,TGTGCCATCAGTGAAGAGGCGGGAGGGGCGTATCGGGAGACCCAGTACTTC,CAISEEAGGAYRETQYF
TRBJ2-7,few,TRBD2,TRBV7-2,TGTGCCAGCAGCTTAGGGGCTAGCGGGCCGGTCTACGAGCAGTACTTC,CASSLGASGPVYEQYF
TRBJ1-1,.,.,TRBV3-1,TGTGCCAGCAGCCAACCGGGGCGGGACACTGAAGCTTTCTTT,CASSQPGRDTEAFF
TRBJ2-3,few,TRBD2,TRBV20-1,TGCAGTGCTAGAGAGGGACTAGGGGCAGATACGCAGTATTTT,CSAREGLGADTQYF
TRBJ2-2,.,TRBD2,TRBV5-1,TGCGCCAGCAGCTTGAGGGCTAGCGGGAACACCGGGGAGCTGTTTTTT,CASSLRASGNTGELFF
TRBJ1-2,.,.,TRBV12-3/TRBV12-4,TGTGCCAGCAGTAACTTCCGGTACCCAGACGGCTACACCTTC,CASSNFRYPDGYTF
TRBJ2-1,few,.,TRBV7-9,TGTGCCAGCACCCAAGGCGGGTCCTTCTCCTACAATGAGCAGTTCTTC,CASTQGGSFSYNEQFF
TRBJ2-1,few,.,TRBV7-3,TGTGCCAGCAGCTTCATGGGGGGTCACTACAATGAGCAGTTCTTC,CASSFMGGHYNEQFF
TRBJ2-1,few,TRBD1,TRBV6-1,TGTGCCAGCAGGCCCGGGACAGGGAGCCATGAGCAGTTCTTC,CASRPGTGSHEQFF
TRBJ2-5,few,TRBD1,TRBV5-1,TGCGCCAGCAGCTGGGGGACAGGGCGTGCTTTACAGTACTTC,CASSWGTGRALQYF
TRBJ2-1,few,TRBD1,TRBV6-5,TGTGCCAGCAGTTACTCCGGACAGGGGAAGGACAATGAGCAGTTCTTC,CASSYSGQGKDNEQFF
TRBJ2-7,many,.,TRBV29-1,TGCAGCGTTTATGAAAGGGACCTGACCTACGAGCAGTACTTC,CSVYERDLTYEQYF
TRBJ2-1,many,.,TRBV6-4,TGTGCCAGCAGTGACTTTAAGCGTAATGAGCAGTTCTTC,CASSDFKRNEQFF
TRBJ1-4,.,TRBD1,TRBV4-1,TGCGCCAGCAGCCTGCTGGGGACAGAGAATGAAAAACTGTTTTTT,CASSLLGTENEKLFF
TRBJ2-2,.,.,TRBV4-3,TGCGCCAGCAGCCAAGCCATGGCGAACACCGGGGAGCTGTTTTTT,CASSQAMANTGELFF
TRBJ2-5,.,.,TRBV7-8,TGTGCCAGCAGCGCCGGGTTGTTTCGGGAGACCCAGTACTTC,CASSAGLFRETQYF
TRBJ1-2,many,.,TRBV29-1,TGCAGCGTTGACTTGGGCGGGGGGCCAGGCTATGGCTACACCTTC,CSVDLGGGPGYGYTF
TRBJ1-3,.,.,TRBV4-1,TGCGCCAGCAGCCAACATATGACTGCTAGCTCTGGAAACACCATATATTTT,CASSQHMTASSGNTIYF
TRBJ1-6,few,TRBD1,TRBV30,TGTGCCTGGAGTTTATATGGGACAGGGTTCGGTTCACCCCTCCACTTT,CAWSLYGTGFGSPLHF
TRBJ1-1,.,.,TRBV27,TGTGCCAGCAGTTCCTACAGGATTACTGAAGCTTTCTTT,CASSSYRITEAFF
TRBJ2-4,few,.,TRBV30,TGTGCCTGGAGTTTTTCCCTGCGAAACATTCAGTACTTC,CAWSFSLRNIQYF
TRBJ2-1,.,.,TRBV16,TGTGCCAGCAGCCGCGAGGCAAATGAGCAGTTCTTC,CASSREANEQFF
TRBJ2-1,.,.,TRBV7-2,TGTGCCAGCAGCTGGGAGACAGGCAGGAATGAGCAGTTCTTC,CASSWETGRNEQFF
TRBJ2-3,many,.,TRBV7-9,TGTGCCAGCAGCAGACTGACAGATACGCAGTATTTT,CASSRLTDTQYF
TRBJ1-3,.,.,TRBV5-5,TGTGCCAGCAGCTTATCCTCAGGTGGTGGAAACACCATATATTTT,CASSLSSGGGNTIYF
TRBJ2-7,few,TRBD2,TRBV6-2/TRBV6-3,TGTGCCAGCAATCCTCCGACTAGCGGGAGTTCGGACGAGCAGTACTTC,CASNPPTSGSSDEQYF
TRBJ1-1,.,.,TRBV3-1,TGTGCCAGCAACCTGGCCGATCGGGACACTGAAGCTTTCTTT,CASNLADRDTEAFF
TRBJ2-5,.,TRBD1,TRBV7-2,TGTGCCAGCAGCGACAGGGGGCAGGGAGAGACCCAGTACTTC,CASSDRGQGETQYF
TRBJ1-1,few,.,TRBV12-3/TRBV12-4,TGTGCCAGCAGCTTAGGGGGGCTCGCGAACACTGAAGCTTTCTTT,CASSLGGLANTEAFF
TRBJ1-4,.,.,TRBV5-5,TGTGCCAGCAGCTTGACAGCGTGGACTGAAAAACTGTTTTTT,CASSLTAWTEKLFF
TRBJ2-2,few,.,TRBV11-2,TGTGCCAGCAGCTTTACTATCACCGGGGAGCTGTTTTTT,CASSFTITGELFF
TRBJ1-2,many,.,TRBV20-1,TGCAGTGCTAGCCGCGGAGCCTGGGCCTATGGCTACACCTTC,CSASRGAWAYGYTF
TRBJ1-1,.,TRBD1,TRBV5-1,TGCGCCAGCGGATCAGGGACAGGGGTAACTGAAGCTTTCTTT,CASGSGTGVTEAFF
TRBJ2-7,few,.,TRBV10-3,TGTGCCATCAGTGAGTCTTACTCCTACGAGCAGTACTTC,CAISESYSYEQYF
TRBJ2-2,.,.,TRBV15,TGTGCCACCAGCGTCCTCGGACCGCTGTTTTTT,CATSVLGPLFF
TRBJ2-1,few,TRBD2,TRBV7-2,TGTGCCAGCAGCACCAGACTAGCGGGGGGCCACAATGAGCAGTTCTTC,CASSTRLAGGHNEQFF
TRBJ2-1,.,.,TRBV20-1,TGCAGTGCGGCTAGGAGAGGCAATGAGCAGTTCTTC,CSAARRGNEQFF
TRBJ1-6,few,.,TRBV7-2,TGTGCCAGCAGCCCACGTTGGTCAGGGGATTCACCCCTCCACTTT,CASSPRWSGDSPLHF
TRBJ2-3,.,.,TRBV11-2,TGTGCCAGCAGCTTTTTGTTAGGGAGCGGAGATACGCAGTATTTT,CASSFLLGSGDTQYF
TRBJ1-2,few,.,TRBV20-1,TGCAGTGCTAGTCGGCAACTGTCTACACCCGGCTACACCTTC,CSASRQLSTPGYTF
TRBJ2-1,.,.,TRBV7-2,TGTGCCAGCAGCGCTCAGGGTTATGAGCAGTTCTTC,CASSAQGYEQFF
TRBJ2-1,.,.,TRBV7-2,TGTGCCAGCAGCTTGGCCTTACGTGGGCGCCTCCACAATGAGCAGTTCTTC,CASSLALRGRLHNEQFF
TRBJ1-5,.,.,TRBV15,TGTGCCACCAGCAGAGGACAGCCTCAGGAATCCCAGCATTTT,CATSRGQPQESQHF
TRBJ2-7,.,TRBD1,TRBV25-1,TGTGCCAGCAGCCGGGGAGGGACAGGGCCTCGAGAGCAGTACTTC,CASSRGGTGPREQYF
TRBJ2-7,few,TRBD2,TRBV20-1,TGCAGTGCTAGTTGGGCTAGCGGGAGTCACAGCTCCTACGAGCAGTACTTC,CSASWASGSHSSYEQYF
TRBJ2-3,few,TRBD2,TRBV24-1,TGTGCCACCAGTGACCCGACACCCCCTAGCGGGAGGAGGGATACGCAGTATTTT,CATSDPTPPSGRRDTQYF